This T cell receptor beta chain was found in a study of OX40 agonist ivuxolimab in advanced cancers. Study-level information: A diagnosis of hepatocellular carcinoma, melanoma, renal cell or head and neck cancer was present in dose-escalation patients.

In this sample, this clone turned up once. Its antigen is currently unknown. Blood sampling took place at baseline, cycle 4 day 1, and cycle 7 day 1. The table came from immunoSEQ multiplex PCR; TCRdb's copy has only in-frame clones and leaves some out. This sample has roughly 40,000 clones; over 75% occur once, and the top ten carry around 19%. Regarding the study as a whole: CD4+ T cells averaged fewer expanded clones than CD8+ T cells.

The sample in question was CD4+ or CD8+ T cells sorted from blood, obtained in a trial of the OX40 agonist ivuxolimab. The clonotype comes from an adult with an advanced solid tumor such as melanoma, head and neck, liver or kidney cancer.

The CDR3 bases are TGTGCCAGCAGCCTCAAATGGTGGCAGCAAGAGACCCAGTACTTC. Translating gives CASSLKWWQQETQYF. The rearrangement links TRBV7-2 to TRBJ2-5; D call uncertain. The germline V gene encodes CDR1 SGHTA and CDR2 FQGNSA. V shed 5 bases and J shed 2 bases, with 15 bases lying between them. The CDR3 covers 15 residues.